A selection of T cell receptor beta chains follows, all from one sample in a study of blood T cell repertoires in COVID-19. Clones were sequenced by immunoSEQ multiplex PCR, and TCRdb holds only the in-frame ones, with some missing. In the table there are approximately 160,000 clones, roughly 81% of which are singletons. The material sequenced was peripheral blood. The source of these receptors is a middle-aged man who had recovered from COVID-19. CDR3s leave out the opening cysteine and the closing phenylalanine or tryptophan. The order of the fields is J gene, clone size, V gene, CDR3 protein. Expanded clones get a size class; other rows say once, few or many, or leave the size out.

j_gene: TRBJ2-3
abundance: -
v_gene: TRBV29-1
CDR3aa: SVVPEQGQDYLTSTDTQY

j_gene: TRBJ2-7
abundance: -
v_gene: TRBV7-9
CDR3aa: ASASLGRGLYEQY

j_gene: TRBJ2-5
abundance: -
v_gene: TRBV9
CDR3aa: ASSVDRGGRETQY

j_gene: TRBJ2-7
abundance: -
v_gene: TRBV6-2/TRBV6-3
CDR3aa: ASSSDGVYEQY

j_gene: TRBJ1-2
abundance: -
v_gene: TRBV4-1
CDR3aa: ASSQFARSYGYT

j_gene: TRBJ1-1
abundance: once
v_gene: TRBV7-2
CDR3aa: ASSSGHMNTEAF

j_gene: TRBJ2-7
abundance: -
v_gene: TRBV5-5
CDR3aa: ASRSSGKTYEQY

j_gene: TRBJ1-1
abundance: -
v_gene: TRBV10-3
CDR3aa: AISESIGGPNTEAF

j_gene: TRBJ2-7
abundance: -
v_gene: TRBV13
CDR3aa: ASSSPRTRITYEQY

j_gene: TRBJ2-7
abundance: -
v_gene: TRBV7-2
CDR3aa: ASSLGPREGYEQY

j_gene: TRBJ2-1
abundance: -
v_gene: TRBV19
CDR3aa: ASSKRAGVYNEQF

j_gene: TRBJ2-5
abundance: -
v_gene: TRBV7-9
CDR3aa: ASRQQETQY

j_gene: TRBJ1-4
abundance: -
v_gene: TRBV6-5
CDR3aa: ASTSWGRTNEKLF

j_gene: TRBJ2-2
abundance: -
v_gene: TRBV18
CDR3aa: ASSPALVDTGELF

j_gene: TRBJ2-3
abundance: -
v_gene: TRBV29-1
CDR3aa: SVVPYVGDSDTQY

j_gene: TRBJ2-2
abundance: -
v_gene: TRBV7-9
CDR3aa: ASSLDNRGAGELF

j_gene: TRBJ2-2
abundance: -
v_gene: TRBV7-2
CDR3aa: ASSLVQGGPGELF

j_gene: TRBJ2-7
abundance: -
v_gene: TRBV27
CDR3aa: ASSFSGTYEQY

j_gene: TRBJ1-2
abundance: -
v_gene: TRBV2
CDR3aa: ASSVLSGNYGYT

j_gene: TRBJ1-6
abundance: -
v_gene: TRBV7-2
CDR3aa: ASSLVRTTNSPLH